This T cell receptor beta chain was captured by sequencing in a study of blood T cell repertoires in COVID-19. The wider study: There were acute and convalescent COVID-19 samples, and they came from the United States, Italy and Spain. Sample material is recorded as cDNA or gDNA derived from T cells, B-cell-depleted T cells, or PBMCs.

The data were produced by immunoSEQ multiplex PCR, yet TCRdb's version contains in-frame clones alone and is incomplete. The sample consists of 150,000 to 200,000 clones, about 89% of them appearing once. With V trimmed by 4 bases and J by 9 bases, 14 bases remained unmatched. The CDR3 spans 17 residues. CDR1 is MNHNS and CDR2 is SASEGT in the germline V gene. The sequencing sample was made of peripheral blood. This chain joins TRBV6-1 and TRBJ2-1; 11 bases agree with TRBD2. This TCR came from a man aged 65 to 79 with acute or convalescent COVID-19. The DNA of the CDR3 is TGTGCCAGCAGTGGCCGAGATAGCGGGGGGGCGAGGGGTGAGCAGTTCTTC. Encoded protein: CASSGRDSGGARGEQFF.